This T cell receptor beta chain was identified in a study of T cell responses to AZD1222 COVID-19 vaccine. General observations from the study: White British donors predominated, females outnumbered males, and clonal diversity was possibly underestimated.

As regards this clone: What it recognizes is unknown.

Assay: immunoSEQ multiplex PCR; the TCRdb copy retains only in-frame clones and omits some. Among about 56,000 clones, about 88% were seen once, and the ten largest hold about 7.1%. The sequence came from an adult who received the AZD1222 COVID-19 vaccine. Sequenced material: peripheral blood, taken 28 days after the second AZD1222 dose.

The CDR3 region has the DNA TGTGCCAGCAGCGTAGGTCCCTCCTCAGGCGGAACTTTTTACGAGCAGTACTTC. Its protein is CASSVGPSSGGTFYEQYF. The V and J genes are TRBV9 and TRBJ2-7; D is ambiguous. The V gene's germline CDR1 is SGDLS and CDR2 YYNGEE. The CDR3 consists of 18 residues. Deletions cut 0 bases from V and 4 bases from J, with 23 bases between.